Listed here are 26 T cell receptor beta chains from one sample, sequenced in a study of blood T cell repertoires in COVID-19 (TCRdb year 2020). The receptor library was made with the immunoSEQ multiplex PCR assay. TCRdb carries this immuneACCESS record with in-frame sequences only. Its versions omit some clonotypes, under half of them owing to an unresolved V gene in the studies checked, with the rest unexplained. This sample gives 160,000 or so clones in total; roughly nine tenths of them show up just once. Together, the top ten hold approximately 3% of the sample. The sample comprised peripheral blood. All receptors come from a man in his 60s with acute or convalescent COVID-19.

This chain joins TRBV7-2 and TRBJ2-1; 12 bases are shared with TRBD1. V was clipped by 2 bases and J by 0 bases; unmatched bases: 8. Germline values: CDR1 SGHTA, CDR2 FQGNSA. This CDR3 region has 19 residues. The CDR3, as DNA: TGTGCCAGCAGCTTAAGGGGACAGGGGGCAATCAGCTCCTACAATGAGCAGTTCTTC. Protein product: CASSLRGQGAISSYNEQFF. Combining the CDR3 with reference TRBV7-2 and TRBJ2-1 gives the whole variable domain GAGVSQSPSNKVTEKGKDVELRCDPISGHTALYWYRQSLGQGLEFLIYFQGNSAPDKSGLPSDRFSAERTGGSVSTLTIQRTQQEDSAVYLCASSLRGQGAISSYNEQFFGPGTRLTVL.

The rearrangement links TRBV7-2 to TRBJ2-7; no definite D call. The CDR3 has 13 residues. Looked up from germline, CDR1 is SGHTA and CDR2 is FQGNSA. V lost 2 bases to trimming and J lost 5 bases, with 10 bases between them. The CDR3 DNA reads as TGTGCCAGCAGCTTAAGCCCCACTAACGAGCAGTACTTC. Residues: CASSLSPTNEQYF.

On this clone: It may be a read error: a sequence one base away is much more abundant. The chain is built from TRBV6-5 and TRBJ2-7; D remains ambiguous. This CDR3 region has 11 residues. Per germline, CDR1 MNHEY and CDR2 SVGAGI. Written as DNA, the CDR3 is TGTGCCAGCAGTTACTCCGACGAGCAGTACTTC. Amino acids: CASSYSDEQYF.

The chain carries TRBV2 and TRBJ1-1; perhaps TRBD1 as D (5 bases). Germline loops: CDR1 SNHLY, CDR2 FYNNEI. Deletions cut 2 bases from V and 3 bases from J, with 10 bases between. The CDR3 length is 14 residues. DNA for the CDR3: TGTGCCAGCAGTGAAAGCGGGGCCTACACTGAAGCTTTCTTT. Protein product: CASSESGAYTEAFF.

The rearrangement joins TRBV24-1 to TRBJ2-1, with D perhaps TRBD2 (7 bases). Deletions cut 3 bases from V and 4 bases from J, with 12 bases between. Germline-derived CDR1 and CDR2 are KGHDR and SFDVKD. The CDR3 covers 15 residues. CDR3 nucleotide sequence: TGTGCCACCAGTGATAGGGGGGGTATATACAATGAGCAGTTCTTC. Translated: CATSDRGGIYNEQFF.

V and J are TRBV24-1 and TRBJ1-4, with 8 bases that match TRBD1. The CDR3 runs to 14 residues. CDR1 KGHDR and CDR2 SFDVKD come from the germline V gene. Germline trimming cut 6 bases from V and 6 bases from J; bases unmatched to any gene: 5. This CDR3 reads CATSPQGADEKLFF. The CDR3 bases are TGTGCCACCAGTCCCCAGGGGGCGGATGAAAAACTGTTTTTT.

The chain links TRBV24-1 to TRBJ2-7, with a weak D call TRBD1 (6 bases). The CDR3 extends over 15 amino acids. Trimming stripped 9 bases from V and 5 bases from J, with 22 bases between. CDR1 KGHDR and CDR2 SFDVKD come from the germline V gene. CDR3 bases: TGTGCCACCTACACCGTGAGGAGAGGGGACAACGAGCAGTACTTC. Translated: CATYTVRRGDNEQYF.

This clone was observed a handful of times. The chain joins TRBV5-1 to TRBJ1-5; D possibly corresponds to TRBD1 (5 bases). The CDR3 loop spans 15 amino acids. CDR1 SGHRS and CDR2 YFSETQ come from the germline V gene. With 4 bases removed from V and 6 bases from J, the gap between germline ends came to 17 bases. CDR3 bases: TGCGCCAGCAGCCCGGACGATGGGGGGGTTCAGCCCCAGCATTTT. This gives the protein CASSPDDGGVQPQHF. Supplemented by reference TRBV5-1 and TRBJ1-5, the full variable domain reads KAGVTQTPRYLIKTRGQQVTLSCSPISGHRSVSWYQQTPGQGLQFLFEYFSETQRNKGNFPGRFSGRQFSNSRSEMNVSTLELGDSALYLCASSPDDGGVQPQHFGDGTRLSIL.

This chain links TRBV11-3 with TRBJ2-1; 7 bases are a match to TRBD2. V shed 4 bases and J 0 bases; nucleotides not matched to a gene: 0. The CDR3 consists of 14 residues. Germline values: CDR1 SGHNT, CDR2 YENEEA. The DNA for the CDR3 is TGTGCCAGCAGCTCGGGGGGCTCCTACAATGAGCAGTTCTTC. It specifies CASSSGGSYNEQFF. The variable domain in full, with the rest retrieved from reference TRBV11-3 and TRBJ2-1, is EAGVVQSPRYKIIEKKQPVAFWCNPISGHNTLYWYLQNLGQGPELLIRYENEEAVDDSQLPKDRFSAERLKGVDSTLKIQPAELGDSAVYLCASSSGGSYNEQFFGPGTRLTVL.

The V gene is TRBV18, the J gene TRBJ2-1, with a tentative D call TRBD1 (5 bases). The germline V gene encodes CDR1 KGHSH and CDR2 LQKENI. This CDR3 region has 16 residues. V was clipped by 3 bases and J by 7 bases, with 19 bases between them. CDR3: CASSPKNRIMVNEQFF. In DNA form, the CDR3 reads TGTGCCAGCTCACCTAAGAACAGGATCATGGTTAATGAGCAGTTCTTC.

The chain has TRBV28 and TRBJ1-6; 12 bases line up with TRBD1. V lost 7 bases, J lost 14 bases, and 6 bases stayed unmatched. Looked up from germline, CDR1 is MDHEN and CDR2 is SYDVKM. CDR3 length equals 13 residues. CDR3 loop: CASTPGTGGTLHF. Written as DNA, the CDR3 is TGTGCCAGCACCCCCGGGACAGGGGGCACCCTCCACTTT.

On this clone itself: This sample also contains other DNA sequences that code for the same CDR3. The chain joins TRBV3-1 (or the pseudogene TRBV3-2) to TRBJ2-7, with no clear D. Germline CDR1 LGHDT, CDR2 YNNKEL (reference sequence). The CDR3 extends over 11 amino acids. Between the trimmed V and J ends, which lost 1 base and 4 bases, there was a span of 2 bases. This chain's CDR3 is CASSQAYEQYF. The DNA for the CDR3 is TGTGCCAGCAGCCAAGCGTACGAGCAGTACTTC.

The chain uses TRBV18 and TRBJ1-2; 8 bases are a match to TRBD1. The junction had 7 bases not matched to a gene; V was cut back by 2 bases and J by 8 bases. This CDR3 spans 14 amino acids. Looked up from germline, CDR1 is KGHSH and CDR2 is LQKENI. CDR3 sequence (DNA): TGTGCCAGCTCACCAATGGACAGGGAGGGCGGCTACACCTTC. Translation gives CASSPMDREGGYTF.

The DNA of the CDR3 is TGCGCCAGCAGCCAGAGGGACTTGCGCTACGAGCAGTACTTC. Residues: CASSQRDLRYEQYF. The rearrangement uses TRBV4-1 and TRBJ2-7; weak D call: TRBD2 (6 bases). V shed 3 bases and J shed 3 bases, with 12 bases lying between them. The CDR3 has 14 residues. Germline values: CDR1 MGHRA, CDR2 YSYEKL.

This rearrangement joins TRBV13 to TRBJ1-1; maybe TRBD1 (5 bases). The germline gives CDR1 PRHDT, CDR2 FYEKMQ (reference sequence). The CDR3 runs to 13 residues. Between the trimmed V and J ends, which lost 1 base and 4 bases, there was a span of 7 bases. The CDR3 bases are TGTGCCAGCAGCTTAGACAGGAGCACTGAAGCTTTCTTT. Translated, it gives CASSLDRSTEAFF.

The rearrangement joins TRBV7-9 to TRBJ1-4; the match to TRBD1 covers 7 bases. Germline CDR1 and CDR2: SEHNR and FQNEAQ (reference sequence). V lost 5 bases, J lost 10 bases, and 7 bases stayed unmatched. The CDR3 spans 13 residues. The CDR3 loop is CASSPYDRAKLFF. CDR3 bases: TGTGCCAGCAGCCCATACGACAGGGCAAAACTGTTTTTT.

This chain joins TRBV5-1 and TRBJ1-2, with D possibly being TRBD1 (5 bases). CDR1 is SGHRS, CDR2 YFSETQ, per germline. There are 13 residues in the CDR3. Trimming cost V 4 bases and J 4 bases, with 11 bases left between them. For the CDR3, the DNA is TGCGCCAGCAGCGGGGGGTTCGGCTATGGCTACACCTTC. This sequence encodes CASSGGFGYGYTF.

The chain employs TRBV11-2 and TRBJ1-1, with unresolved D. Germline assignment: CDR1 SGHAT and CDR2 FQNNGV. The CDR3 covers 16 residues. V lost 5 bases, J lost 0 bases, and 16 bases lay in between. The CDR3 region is CASSQTVRFMNTEAFF. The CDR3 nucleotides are TGTGCCAGCAGCCAAACAGTGAGATTCATGAACACTGAAGCTTTCTTT.

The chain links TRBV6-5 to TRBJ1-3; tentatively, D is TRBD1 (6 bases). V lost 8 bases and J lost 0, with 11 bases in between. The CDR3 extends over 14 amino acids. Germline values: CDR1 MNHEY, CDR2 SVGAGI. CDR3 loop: CASWGPSSGNTIYF. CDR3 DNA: TGTGCCAGCTGGGGGCCCAGCTCTGGAAACACCATATATTTT.

This CDR3 is CASSQRAGGTYNEQFF. In DNA, the CDR3 is TGCGCCAGCAGTCAAAGAGCGGGGGGGACATACAATGAGCAGTTCTTC. The chain is built from TRBV4-1 and TRBJ2-1; 10 positions match TRBD2. This CDR3 is built from 16 residues. With V trimmed by 6 bases and J by 4 bases, 9 bases remained unmatched. Germline V gene data show CDR1 as MGHRA and CDR2 as YSYEKL.

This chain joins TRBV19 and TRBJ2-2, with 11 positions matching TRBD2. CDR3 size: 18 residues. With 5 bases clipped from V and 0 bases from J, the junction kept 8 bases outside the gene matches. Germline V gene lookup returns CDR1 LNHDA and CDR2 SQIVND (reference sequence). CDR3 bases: TGTGCCAGTAGTCCAAGACTAGCGGGGAGAGCGAACACCGGGGAGCTGTTTTTT. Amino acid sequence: CASSPRLAGRANTGELFF. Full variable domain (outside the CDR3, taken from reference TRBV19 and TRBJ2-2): DGGITQSPKYLFRKEGQNVTLSCEQNLNHDAMYWYRQDPGQGLRLIYYSQIVNDFQKGDIAEGYSVSREKKESFPLTVTSAQKNPTAFYLCASSPRLAGRANTGELFFGEGSRLTVL.

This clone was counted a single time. The CDR3 coding sequence is TGTGCCACCAGTCGGGGGGCCGGCACTGAAGCTTTCTTT. This sequence encodes CATSRGAGTEAFF. The chain carries TRBV24-1 and TRBJ1-1; D is possibly TRBD1 (6 bases). Trimming left V 6 bases short and J 4 bases short, with 11 bases between. The CDR3 is 13 residues long. Germline lookup yields CDR1 KGHDR and CDR2 SFDVKD.

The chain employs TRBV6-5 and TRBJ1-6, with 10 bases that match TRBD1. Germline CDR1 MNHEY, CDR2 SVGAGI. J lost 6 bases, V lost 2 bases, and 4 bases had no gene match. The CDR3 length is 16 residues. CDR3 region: CASSYTRTGGNSPLHF. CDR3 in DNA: TGTGCCAGCAGTTACACCCGGACAGGGGGTAATTCACCCCTCCACTTT.

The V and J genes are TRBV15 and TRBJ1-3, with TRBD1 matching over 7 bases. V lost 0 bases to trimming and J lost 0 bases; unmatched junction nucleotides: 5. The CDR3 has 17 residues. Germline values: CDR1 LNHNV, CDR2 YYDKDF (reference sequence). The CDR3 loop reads CATSRDRTGSSGNTIYF. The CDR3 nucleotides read TGTGCCACCAGCAGAGATCGGACAGGTAGCTCTGGAAACACCATATATTTT.

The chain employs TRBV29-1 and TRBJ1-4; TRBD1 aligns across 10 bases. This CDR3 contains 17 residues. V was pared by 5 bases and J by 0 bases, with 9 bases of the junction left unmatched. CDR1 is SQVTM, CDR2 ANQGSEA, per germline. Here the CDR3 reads CSVTGQGETATNEKLFF. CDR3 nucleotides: TGCAGCGTTACCGGACAGGGGGAGACAGCAACTAATGAAAAACTGTTTTTT.

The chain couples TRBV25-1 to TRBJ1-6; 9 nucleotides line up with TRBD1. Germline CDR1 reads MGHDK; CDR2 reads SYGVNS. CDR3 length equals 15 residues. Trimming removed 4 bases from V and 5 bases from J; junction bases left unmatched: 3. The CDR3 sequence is CASSATGGNNSPLHF. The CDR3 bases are TGTGCCAGCAGTGCTACAGGGGGCAATAATTCACCCCTCCACTTT.